Listed below are T cell receptor beta chains from one sample, sequenced in a study of CD8 T cells in Susac syndrome. TCRdb passed the immunoSEQ multiplex PCR reads through MiXCR, listing each CDR3 protein once. Of around 180,000 distinct CDR3 sequences detected, around 95% appear once; the ten largest clones hold approximately 0.09%. Sequenced: CD4+ T cells from PBMCs. Every receptor here comes from a human donor with multiple sclerosis. CDR3s include the opening cysteine and the closing phenylalanine or tryptophan. D genes are given only for firm matches. Rows give clone size only sometimes, using once, few, many, or a class for an expanded clone.

NA	TRBJ2-2	NA	TRBV20-1	TGCAGTGCCCAGACTACAGGGAATACCGGGGAGCTGTTTTTT	CSAQTTGNTGELFF
NA	TRBJ1-1	NA	TRBV19	TGTGCCAGTAGCCCCCGACAGCTCAAAGGCACTGAAGCTTTCTTT	CASSPRQLKGTEAFF
NA	TRBJ2-1	TRBD1	TRBV6-2/TRBV6-3	TGTGCCAGCAAGACTTCCAGGGACAGACCGTACAATGAGCAGTTCTTC	CASKTSRDRPYNEQFF
few	TRBJ2-1	TRBD2	TRBV12-3/TRBV12-4	TGTGCCAGCAGTTTAGCTAGCGGGGGCTACAATGAGCAGTTCTTC	CASSLASGGYNEQFF
NA	TRBJ1-5	NA	TRBV30	TGTGCCTGGAGTGTACAGGCAGGGAGGAATCAGCCCCAGCATTTT	CAWSVQAGRNQPQHF
NA	TRBJ2-2	NA	TRBV3-1	TGTGCCAGCAGCCAAGTTGCCATCGGGGAGCTGTTTTTT	CASSQVAIGELFF
NA	TRBJ2-4	NA	TRBV20-1	TGCAGTGAGTCCATTTTGGGAAACATTCAGTACTTC	CSESILGNIQYF
NA	TRBJ1-4	NA	TRBV15	TGTGCCACCAGCACCCGACCGAGGGCTAATGAAAAACTGTTTTTT	CATSTRPRANEKLFF
once	TRBJ1-5	NA	TRBV14	TGTGCCAGCAGCCAAGATTGGGATCAGCCCCAGCATTTT	CASSQDWDQPQHF
NA	TRBJ1-5	NA	TRBV15	TGTGCCACCAGCAGAGATAAAGGTCAGCCCCAGCATTTT	CATSRDKGQPQHF
NA	TRBJ2-5	NA	TRBV30	TGTGCCTGGGTTGTAGACCAAGAGACCCAGTACTTC	CAWVVDQETQYF
NA	TRBJ2-5	NA	TRBV7-9	TGTGCCAGCAGCTTAGGTAGTTCAGAGACCCAGTACTTC	CASSLGSSETQYF
NA	TRBJ1-2	NA	TRBV27	TGTGCCAGCAGGCCTTCGGGGATTAACTATGGCTACACCTTC	CASRPSGINYGYTF
NA	TRBJ1-6	NA	TRBV3-1	TGTGCCAGCAGCCAAGGGGGACGGATCAGGCATTCACCCCTCCACTTT	CASSQGGRIRHSPLHF
NA	TRBJ1-2	NA	TRBV29-1	TGCAGCGTTGTCTATAGGTCGAAGGGTGGCTACACCTTC	CSVVYRSKGGYTF
NA	TRBJ2-7	NA	TRBV25-1	TGTGCCAGCCAGACAGAGGTCCACGAGCAGTACTTC	CASQTEVHEQYF
NA	TRBJ2-3	NA	TRBV5-6	TGTGCCAGCAGCCGGGTAGACCTTACGCAGTATTTT	CASSRVDLTQYF
NA	TRBJ2-3	TRBD2	TRBV27	TGTGCCAGCAGTTGGAGACTAGCGGAAGATACGCAGTATTTT	CASSWRLAEDTQYF
NA	TRBJ2-2	NA	TRBV4-3	TGCGCCAGCAGCCAAGACGGTTTAGGGAACACCGGGGAGCTGTTTTTT	CASSQDGLGNTGELFF
NA	TRBJ2-1	TRBD1	TRBV6-1	TGTGCCAGCCGGGGACAGGGGACGAAGGGGCCTCAGGGCCATGAGCAGTTCTTC	CASRGQGTKGPQGHEQFF
NA	TRBJ2-5	TRBD1	TRBV30	TGTGCCTGGAGTGCCATAACAGGGGGAAATCAAGAGACCCAGTACTTC	CAWSAITGGNQETQYF
NA	TRBJ2-5	NA	TRBV7-9	TGTGCCAGCAGCCCCACCGAGACCCAGTACTTC	CASSPTETQYF
NA	TRBJ2-7	TRBD2	TRBV29-1	TGCAGCGTTGTCGCAACTAGCGCCTACGAGCAGTACTTC	CSVVATSAYEQYF
NA	TRBJ1-1	NA	TRBV20-1	TGCAGTGCTAGTTTCCTGGCAGCCAACACTGAAGCTTTCTTT	CSASFLAANTEAFF